The 23 T cell receptor beta chains below were found in one sample sequenced in a study of T-cell reconstitution after alpha-beta-depleted transplantation in children. The TCRbeta library incorporated unique molecular identifiers. MiXCR was run by TCRdb on the PCR reads, yielding one entry per CDR3 protein. This sample yields around 420,000 distinct CDR3 sequences, of which 15% to 20% are seen a single time; 25% to 35% belongs to the top ten. This sample comprised PBMCs, mostly from graft donor cells, obtained 360 days after TCRalphabeta/CD19-depleted stem cell transplant. Every receptor here comes from a boy younger than two who had a stem cell transplant for Wiskott-Aldrich syndrome, so the T cells may come from the graft donor.

This clonotype was recorded a few times. The CDR3 DNA is TGTGCCAGCAGTGACCCCGGGACAGGGGCAGATACGCAGTATTTT. As protein: CASSDPGTGADTQYF. The chain employs TRBV25-1 and TRBJ2-3, with 10 bases fitting TRBD1. The V gene end was trimmed by 3 bases and the J gene end by 4 bases; junction bases not matched to a gene: 4. CDR1 is MGHDK, CDR2 SYGVNS, per germline. The CDR3 has 15 amino acids.

The J gene is TRBJ1-5, the V gene TRBV15; D is possibly TRBD1 (6 bases). V lost 0 bases, J lost 4 bases, and 19 bases lay in between. Germline V gives CDR1 LNHNV, CDR2 YYDKDF (reference sequence). The CDR3 is 18 amino acids. The CDR3 reads CATSRDFGGSFGNQPQHF. CDR3 DNA sequence: TGTGCCACCAGCAGAGATTTTGGGGGCTCCTTTGGGAATCAGCCCCAGCATTTT.

The chain combines TRBV25-1 with TRBJ2-2, with D perhaps matching TRBD2 (5 bases). Per germline, CDR1 MGHDK and CDR2 SYGVNS. Trimming removed 0 bases from V and 6 bases from J, with 20 bases in between. The CDR3 sequence is 18 residues long. CDR3 amino acids: CASSEYQLRTAGAGELFF. DNA of the CDR3: TGTGCCAGCAGTGAATACCAACTTCGGACCGCCGGGGCCGGGGAGCTGTTTTTT.

This clonotype was picked up a small number of times. V usage is TRBV7-2 and J usage is TRBJ2-1; D tentatively fits TRBD1 or TRBD2 (6 bases each). Germline V CDR1 and CDR2: SGHTA, FQGNSA. V was cut by 1 base and J by 7 bases, with 11 bases left in between. CDR3 length: 14 amino acids. Here the CDR3 DNA reads TGTGCCAGCAGCTTAGGGGGGCTAGCGAATGAGCAGTTCTTC. The encoded protein is CASSLGGLANEQFF.

The chain has TRBV24-1 and TRBJ2-5, with 8 bases fitting TRBD2. Germline CDR1 reads KGHDR; CDR2 reads SFDVKD. The CDR3 is made up of 17 amino acids. The V gene end was trimmed by 1 base and the J gene end by 5 bases; junction bases not matched to a gene: 11. CDR3 sequence reads: CATSDFRSASGRETQYF. DNA of the CDR3: TGTGCCACCAGTGATTTCCGCTCGGCTAGCGGGCGGGAGACCCAGTACTTC.

The chain has TRBV28 and TRBJ2-2, with D unresolved. The CDR3 has 15 residues. The V gene's germline CDR1 is MDHEN and CDR2 SYDVKM. Trimming removed 6 bases at V and 0 bases at J, with 11 bases between. The CDR3 bases are TGTGCCAGCAGGTGGGCCAGACCGAACACCGGGGAGCTGTTTTTT. Translated: CASRWARPNTGELFF.

The J gene is TRBJ2-2, the V gene TRBV4-3, with a possible D match to TRBD2 (6 bases). CDR3 length equals 16 residues. Between the trimmed V and J ends, which lost 0 bases and 12 bases, there was a span of 20 bases. The V gene's germline CDR1 is LGHNA and CDR2 YSLEER. The CDR3 loop reads CASSQDRAGGIHQLFF. The CDR3 nucleotides are TGCGCCAGCAGCCAAGACCGCGCGGGCGGGATCCACCAGCTGTTTTTT.

This clonotype was seen a handful of times. The V call is TRBV7-2, the J call TRBJ2-3; 7 bases agree with TRBD1. This CDR3 is 15 amino acids long. The ends lost 7 bases at V and 0 bases at J; junction bases unmatched: 7. Germline lookup yields CDR1 SGHTA and CDR2 FQGNSA. The CDR3 DNA reads TGTGCCAGCAACCCCGACAGGGTGAGCACAGATACGCAGTATTTT. Its translation: CASNPDRVSTDTQYF.

This rearrangement joins TRBV7-8 to TRBJ2-7; 10 nucleotides match TRBD1. Germline values: CDR1 SGHVS, CDR2 FQNEAQ. CDR3 length: 16 amino acids. V lost 5 bases to trimming and J lost 3 bases; unmatched junction nucleotides: 10. The CDR3 coding sequence is TGTGCCAGCAGCCAGTGGGGGGGACAGGGGATCTACGAGCAGTACTTC. The encoded protein is CASSQWGGQGIYEQYF. Variable domain in full (rest from reference TRBV7-8 and TRBJ2-7): GAGVSQSPRYKVAKRGQDVALRCDPISGHVSLFWYQQALGQGPEFLTYFQNEAQLDKSGLPSDRFFAERPEGSVSTLKIQRTQQEDSAVYLCASSQWGGQGIYEQYFGPGTRLTVT.

This clonotype was detected a few times. The rearrangement links TRBV9 to TRBJ2-6; D unresolved. In germline, CDR1 is SGDLS, CDR2 YYNGEE. The CDR3 contains 17 residues. V dropped 1 base and J dropped 0 bases, with 11 bases sitting between them. The CDR3 here is CASSVSKASSGANVLTF. As DNA, the CDR3 is TGTGCCAGCAGCGTATCTAAGGCCTCCTCTGGGGCCAACGTCCTGACTTTC.

This clonotype was seen only a few times. The rearrangement links TRBV27 to TRBJ1-6; the D gene is possibly TRBD1 (6 bases). The V and J ends lost 1 base and 7 bases respectively, with 11 bases between them. CDR1 is MNHEY, CDR2 SMNVEV, per germline (reference sequence). The CDR3 runs to 15 residues. In DNA form, the CDR3 reads TGTGCCAGCAGTTTATTAGGGGGAGTGAATTCACCCCTCCACTTT. This gives the protein CASSLLGGVNSPLHF.

The chain joins TRBV5-1 to TRBJ2-1; 10 nucleotides line up with TRBD2. This CDR3 is built from 16 residues. The germline V gene encodes CDR1 SGHRS and CDR2 YFSETQ. After removal of 0 bases from V and 6 bases from J, the junction contained 6 bases not matched to a gene. CDR3 in DNA: TGCGCCAGCAGCTTGGGCTATCCTAGCGGGAGCAATGAGCAGTTCTTC. This encodes CASSLGYPSGSNEQFF.

Many counts were recorded for this clonotype. This rearrangement joins TRBV4-3 to TRBJ2-3, with D unresolved. The CDR3 length is 15 residues. V gave up 1 base and J gave up 3 bases, with 11 bases separating them. Looked up from germline, CDR1 is LGHNA and CDR2 is YSLEER. The CDR3: CASSQALLRTDTQYF. DNA for the CDR3: TGCGCCAGCAGCCAAGCGCTCCTGAGAACAGATACGCAGTATTTT.

This chain connects TRBV7-9 to TRBJ2-7; 7 bases are a match to TRBD1. V shed 7 bases, J shed 0 bases, and the junction held 6 bases outside the gene matches. Per the germline V gene, CDR1 is SEHNR and CDR2 is FQNEAQ (reference sequence). This CDR3 is 14 amino acids long. CDR3 in amino acids: CASTETGSSYEQYF. CDR3 DNA sequence: TGTGCCAGCACCGAGACAGGGAGCTCCTACGAGCAGTACTTC.

The gene calls are TRBV29-1 and TRBJ2-1; D is unresolved. Germline assignment: CDR1 SQVTM and CDR2 ANQGSEA. Trimming pared 4 bases from V and 1 base from J, leaving 5 bases between. The CDR3 consists of 12 residues. The CDR3, as DNA: TGCAGCGTTGTGAGTTCCTACAATGAGCAGTTCTTC. Protein product: CSVVSSYNEQFF.

The sample holds a few counts of this clonotype. At one end, the junction sequence differs from germline, possibly due to a read error. The J gene is TRBJ2-7, the V gene TRBV20-1, with 14 positions matching TRBD2. CDR1 is DFQATT and CDR2 is SNEGSKA in the germline V gene (reference sequence). The CDR3 contains 13 residues. In DNA, the CDR3 is TGCAGTGCGACTAGCGGGGGGGCCTACGAGCAGTGCTTC. Its translation is CSATSGGAYEQCF.

This clonotype was counted a few times. The V call is TRBV12-3 or TRBV12-4, the J call TRBJ2-7; 9 bases map to TRBD2. The CDR3 is made up of 15 amino acids. The ends lost 0 bases at V and 1 base at J; junction bases unmatched: 1. CDR3 nucleotides: TGTGCCAGCAGTTTAGCTAGCGGGGGTTCCTACGAGCAGTACTTC. Its protein is CASSLASGGSYEQYF.

This rearrangement joins TRBV4-1 to TRBJ2-7; 10 bases are shared with TRBD1. The ends lost 1 base at V and 3 bases at J; junction bases unmatched: 3. CDR1 and CDR2 (germline): MGHRA, YSYEKL. CDR3 size: 15 residues. CDR3 region: CASSQAGQGIYEQYF. The CDR3 bases are TGCGCCAGCAGCCAAGCGGGACAGGGGATCTACGAGCAGTACTTC.

In this sample, this clonotype turned up a few times. The chain employs TRBV11-2 and TRBJ1-1, with 9 nucleotides matching TRBD1. This CDR3 region has 13 residues. V gave up 0 bases and J gave up 10 bases; unmatched junction bases: 3. Germline-derived CDR1 and CDR2 are SGHAT and FQNNGV. CDR3 in DNA: TGTGCCAGCAGCTTAGATATGGACAGGGGAGCTTTCTTT. Translation: CASSLDMDRGAFF. Full variable domain (missing parts from reference TRBV11-2 and TRBJ1-1): EAGVAQSPRYKIIEKRQSVAFWCNPISGHATLYWYQQILGQGPKLLIQFQNNGVVDDSQLPKDRFSAERLKGVDSTLKIQPAKLEDSAVYLCASSLDMDRGAFFGQGTRLTVV.

This clonotype was picked up a small number of times. The gene calls are TRBV21-1 and TRBJ2-7. TRBV21-1 is a known pseudogene. The CDR3 sequence is 16 residues long. The CDR3 sequence: CASSKLQFLYISEQYF. The CDR3 nucleotides read TGTGCCAGCAGCAAGCTCCAGTTCCTATACATCTCCGAGCAGTACTTC.

Only a few counts were recorded for this clonotype. The conserved phenylalanine or tryptophan normally closing the CDR3 is absent here, so this likely arose from a read error. CDR3 nucleotide sequence: TGCGCCAGCAGCCAAGTCCAGGGGATGAACTATGGCTACACCTCC. Amino acid sequence: CASSQVQGMNYGYTS. The V call is TRBV4-3, the J call TRBJ1-2; D may be TRBD1 (6 bases). Per germline, CDR1 LGHNA and CDR2 YSLEER. The CDR3 spans 15 residues. The ends were cut back, 1 base at V and 2 bases at J, with 11 bases in the middle.

The rearrangement links TRBV27 to TRBJ2-7; weak D call: TRBD1 (6 bases). Germline V gene lookup returns CDR1 MNHEY and CDR2 SMNVEV (reference sequence). This CDR3 is 14 amino acids long. Trimming removed 5 bases at V and 4 bases at J, with 15 bases between. CDR3 DNA sequence: TGTGCCAGCAGTCCACAGGGTATGGGGTACGAGCAGTACTTC. Its protein is CASSPQGMGYEQYF.

In its sample, this clonotype was seen a few times. J is TRBJ2-7 and V is TRBV12-3 or TRBV12-4, with D maybe TRBD2 (6 bases). V lost 5 bases and J lost 2, with 16 bases in between. The CDR3 runs 15 residues. The CDR3 loop is CASSPWRGLTYEQYF. As DNA, the CDR3 is TGTGCCAGCAGTCCTTGGCGGGGTCTGACCTACGAGCAGTACTTC.